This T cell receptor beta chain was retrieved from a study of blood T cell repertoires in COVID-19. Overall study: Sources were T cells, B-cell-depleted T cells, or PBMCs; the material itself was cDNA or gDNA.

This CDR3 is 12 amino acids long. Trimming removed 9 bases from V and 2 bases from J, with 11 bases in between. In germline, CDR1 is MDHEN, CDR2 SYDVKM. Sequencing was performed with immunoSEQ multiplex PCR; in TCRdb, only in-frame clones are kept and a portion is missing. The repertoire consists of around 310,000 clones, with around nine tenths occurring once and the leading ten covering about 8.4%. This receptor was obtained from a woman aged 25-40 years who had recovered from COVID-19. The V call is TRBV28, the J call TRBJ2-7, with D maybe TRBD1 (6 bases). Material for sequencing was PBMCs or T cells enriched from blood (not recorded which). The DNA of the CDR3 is TGTGCCAGTCGGGACACTGCCTACGAGCAGTACTTC. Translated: CASRDTAYEQYF.